This T cell receptor beta chain comes out of a study of blood T cell repertoires in COVID-19. Measured with immunoSEQ multiplex PCR; TCRdb has only the in-frame clones, and not every one. This repertoire shows fewer than 150,000 clones, about 74% found once; its top ten account for 5% to 7.5%. The V gene lost 4 bases and the J gene lost 0 bases, with 10 bases spanning the gap. The CDR3 contains 15 residues. Germline V CDR1 and CDR2: SGHDN, FVKESK. The origin of this receptor is a man between 65 and 80 years old with acute or convalescent COVID-19. This chain uses TRBV14 with TRBJ2-1; D possibly corresponds to TRBD2 (5 bases). The specimen sequenced was peripheral blood. The CDR3 loop reads CASSPGVYSYNEQFF. CDR3 coding DNA: TGTGCCAGCAGCCCCGGGGTCTACTCCTACAATGAGCAGTTCTTC.